Each of the 13 T cell receptor beta chains below was sequenced from the same sample in a study of control samples from healthy donors and cancer patients. This table comes from immunoSEQ multiplex PCR, and its TCRdb copy is limited to in-frame clones, with some not included. The data show 150,000 or so clones, around 94% seen once. Sample: PBMCs. The receptors originated from a man in his sixties with colorectal cancer.

DNA for the CDR3: TGTGCCAGCAGCTCCACTTCGACAGGGGCGAGTTCTGGGGCCAACGTCCTGACTTTC. Protein sequence: CASSSTSTGASSGANVLTF. The chain combines TRBV5-6 with TRBJ2-6; 8 bases align to TRBD1. The CDR3 is 19 residues long. The J segment lost 1 base and the V segment lost 3 bases, leaving 12 bases of the junction unmatched. Germline CDR1 is SGHDT and CDR2 is YYEEEE. Drawing the rest from reference TRBV5-6 and TRBJ2-6, the complete variable domain is DAGVTQSPTHLIKTRGQQVTLRCSPKSGHDTVSWYQQALGQGPQFIFQYYEEEERQRGNFPDRFSGHQFPNYSSELNVNALLLGDSALYLCASSSTSTGASSGANVLTFGAGSRLTVL.

The rearrangement links TRBV2 to TRBJ2-5; TRBD1 matches at 8 bases. This CDR3 spans 13 amino acids. Germline lookup yields CDR1 SNHLY and CDR2 FYNNEI. V dropped 5 bases and J dropped 4; count of bases not matched to a gene: 3. As DNA, the CDR3 is TGTGCCAGCAGTCCAGGGGGCTTAGAGACCCAGTACTTC. As protein: CASSPGGLETQYF.

This clone was detected only a few times. This chain connects TRBV4-1 to TRBJ2-1, with D possibly TRBD2 on 5 matching bases. V was trimmed by 1 base and J by 6 bases, leaving 7 bases between them. The CDR3 has 13 amino acids. Germline V gene data show CDR1 as MGHRA and CDR2 as YSYEKL. The CDR3 bases are TGCGCCAGCAGCCAAGGCGGGTTCAATGAGCAGTTCTTC. It yields the protein CASSQGGFNEQFF.

This chain links TRBV7-2 with TRBJ1-2; a weak D match, TRBD1 (5 bases). The V end was cut by 0 bases, the J end by 3 bases, with 11 bases between. CDR1 is SGHTA, CDR2 FQGNSA, per germline. CDR3 length: 15 amino acids. The CDR3 is CASSLASGSDYGYTF. CDR3 nucleotide sequence: TGTGCCAGCAGCTTAGCGTCAGGGTCGGACTATGGCTACACCTTC.

This chain connects TRBV5-1 to TRBJ1-6; D is perhaps TRBD1 (5 bases). Germline CDR1 and CDR2: SGHRS and YFSETQ. V dropped 3 bases and J dropped 4 bases, with 17 bases sitting between them. The CDR3 covers 17 residues. CDR3 DNA: TGCGCCAGCAGCTCGGACATACGGCGCTCTTATAATTCACCCCTCCACTTT. This encodes CASSSDIRRSYNSPLHF.

This sequence joins TRBV7-9 and TRBJ2-4; D is ambiguous. This CDR3 has 14 residues. Germline CDR1 is SEHNR and CDR2 is FQNEAQ (reference sequence). V was cut by 4 bases and J by 2 bases, with 9 bases left in between. CDR3: CASSSDGTKNIQYF. CDR3 sequence (DNA): TGTGCCAGCAGCTCAGATGGGACCAAAAACATTCAGTACTTC.

V usage is TRBV18 and J usage is TRBJ1-1, with 9 bases aligning to TRBD1. The CDR3 loop spans 18 amino acids. Germline trimming cut 5 bases from V and 0 bases from J; bases unmatched to any gene: 13. Germline-derived CDR1 and CDR2 are KGHSH and LQKENI. CDR3 nucleotide sequence: TGTGCCAGCTCATCCATGGGGACAGGGAGATACATGAACACTGAAGCTTTCTTT. Encoded protein: CASSSMGTGRYMNTEAFF. The full variable domain, with the rest looked up from reference TRBV18 and TRBJ1-1, is NAGVMQNPRHLVRRRGQEARLRCSPMKGHSHVYWYRQLPEEGLKFMVYLQKENIIDESGMPKERFSAEFPKEGPSILRIQQVVRGDSAAYFCASSSMGTGRYMNTEAFFGQGTRLTVV.

The chain joins TRBV12-3 or TRBV12-4 to TRBJ2-7; D is unresolved. V lost 4 bases and J lost 5, with 9 bases in between. The CDR3 covers 12 residues. This CDR3 reads CASSYAPDEQYF. The CDR3 DNA is TGTGCCAGCAGTTACGCCCCGGACGAGCAGTACTTC.

The V and J genes are TRBV6-6 and TRBJ2-5; unclear D gene. This CDR3 comprises 14 residues. Trimming took off 6 bases at V and 5 bases at J, with 16 bases between the two ends. Germline values: CDR1 MNHNY, CDR2 SVGAGI (reference sequence). The CDR3 DNA reads TGTGCCAGCAGGGCCCTACTCAACGGGGAGACCCAGTACTTC. This gives the protein CASRALLNGETQYF.

CDR3 in amino acids: CASSPGAGGYSYEQYF. DNA of the CDR3: TGTGCCAGCAGCCCCGGGGCAGGGGGATACTCCTACGAGCAGTACTTC. The chain is built from TRBV7-8 and TRBJ2-7; 7 bases are a match to TRBD1. The CDR3 is 16 residues long. Germline CDR1 is SGHVS and CDR2 is FQNEAQ. J was trimmed by 0 bases and V by 5 bases; bases with no gene match: 10.

The J gene is TRBJ2-2, the V gene TRBV9, with a tentative D call TRBD2 (6 bases). V was trimmed by 5 bases and J by 1 base, leaving 12 bases between them. Per germline, CDR1 SGDLS and CDR2 YYNGEE. The CDR3 contains 15 residues. CDR3 protein: CASSPGTENTGELFF. The CDR3 coding sequence is TGTGCCAGCAGTCCCGGGACTGAGAACACCGGGGAGCTGTTTTTT.

The V call is TRBV5-1, the J call TRBJ2-6, with D possibly being TRBD1 (6 bases). The V and J ends lost 2 bases and 2 bases respectively, with 14 bases between them. The CDR3 consists of 17 residues. Germline loops: CDR1 SGHRS, CDR2 YFSETQ. The CDR3 protein is CASSLVITGTGANVLTF. CDR3 nucleotides: TGCGCCAGCAGCTTAGTCATTACAGGGACTGGGGCCAACGTCCTGACTTTC.

The chain joins TRBV6-1 to TRBJ1-1, with D perhaps matching TRBD1 (6 bases). Germline V lookup: CDR1 MNHNS, CDR2 SASEGT. CDR3 length: 13 residues. V was trimmed by 5 bases and J by 1 base, leaving 8 bases between them. The CDR3 DNA reads TGTGCCAGCAGTTGGACAGCGAACACTGAAGCTTTCTTT. Translating gives CASSWTANTEAFF.